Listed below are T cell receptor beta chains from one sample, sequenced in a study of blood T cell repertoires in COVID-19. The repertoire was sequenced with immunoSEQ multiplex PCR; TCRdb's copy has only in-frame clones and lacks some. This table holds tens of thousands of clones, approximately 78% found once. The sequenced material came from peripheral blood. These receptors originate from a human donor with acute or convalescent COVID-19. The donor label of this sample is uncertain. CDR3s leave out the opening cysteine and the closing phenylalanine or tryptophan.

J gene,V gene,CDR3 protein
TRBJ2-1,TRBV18,ASSPPRGGINNEQF
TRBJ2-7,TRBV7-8,ASSLVGRESDEQY
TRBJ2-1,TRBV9,ASSVAWGEGEQF
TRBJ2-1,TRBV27,ASSLRGYNEQF
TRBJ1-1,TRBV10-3,AISWTGNTEAF
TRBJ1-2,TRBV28,ASTLPQGGYGYT
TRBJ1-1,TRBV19,ASSTMDSQLNTEAF
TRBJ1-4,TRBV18,ASSQTANEKLF
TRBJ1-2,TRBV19,ASSIPLGQYYGYT
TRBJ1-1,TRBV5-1,ASSLGGTTEAF
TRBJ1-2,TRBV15,ATSRMEDGYT
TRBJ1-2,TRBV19,ASSDLTTGTVYGYT
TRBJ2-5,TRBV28,ASRKSGGGTQY